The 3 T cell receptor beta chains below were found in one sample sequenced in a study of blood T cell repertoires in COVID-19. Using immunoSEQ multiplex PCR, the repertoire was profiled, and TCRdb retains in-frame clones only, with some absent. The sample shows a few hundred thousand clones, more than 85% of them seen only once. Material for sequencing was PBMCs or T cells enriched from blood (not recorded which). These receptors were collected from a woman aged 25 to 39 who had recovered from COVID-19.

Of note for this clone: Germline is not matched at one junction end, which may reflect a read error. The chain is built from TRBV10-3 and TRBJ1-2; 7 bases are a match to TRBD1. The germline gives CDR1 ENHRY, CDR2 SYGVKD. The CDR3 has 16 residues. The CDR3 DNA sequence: TGTGCCATCAGTCAGTCCGCCGGGACAGCACATTATGGCTACACCTTC. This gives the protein CAISQSAGTAHYGYTF.

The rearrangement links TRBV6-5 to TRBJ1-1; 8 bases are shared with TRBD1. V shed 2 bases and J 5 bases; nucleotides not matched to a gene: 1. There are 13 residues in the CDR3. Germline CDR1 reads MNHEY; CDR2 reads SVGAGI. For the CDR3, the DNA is TGTGCCAGCAGTTACCACAGGGGGACTGAAGCTTTCTTT. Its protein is CASSYHRGTEAFF.

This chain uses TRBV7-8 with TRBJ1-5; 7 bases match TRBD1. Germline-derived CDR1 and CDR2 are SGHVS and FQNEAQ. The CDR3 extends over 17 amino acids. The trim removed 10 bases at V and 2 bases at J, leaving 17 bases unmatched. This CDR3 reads CATTPTGTRGGNQPQHF. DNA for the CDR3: TGTGCCACTACACCCACAGGGACCAGGGGGGGCAATCAGCCCCAGCATTTT.